Following are 2 T cell receptor beta chains from one sample sequenced in a study of tumor-infiltrating lymphocytes in primary liver carcinoma. Starting material of around 460 ng total RNA yielded TCR beta cDNA via a constant-region primer. Employing slightly modified ARM-PCR, three nested multiplex PCR rounds were run, and these gave rise to the TCR beta libraries. A C-beta reverse primer was combined with TRBV1-TRBV30 forward primers in the first two PCR rounds, and each round had roughly 9 cycles. TCRdb itself ran the multiplex PCR reads through MiXCR, one entry per CDR3 protein. The sample consists of about 92,000 distinct CDR3 sequences, around 68% of them appearing once. Extraction of RNA together with DNA used 20-30 mg of unsorted bulk tissue. Sequenced: tumor-adjacent normal liver tissue. The source of these receptors is a man between 35 and 55 years old with primary liver carcinoma and hepatitis B virus infection.

Notes on this clonotype: The germline gene is not matched at one end of the junction; a read error may be the cause. This chain joins TRBV13 and TRBJ2-7; unclear D gene. The CDR3 is 13 amino acids. CDR1 and CDR2 from the germline V gene are PRHDT and FYEKMQ (reference sequence). The CDR3 loop is CVSSSGWSYEQYF. The CDR3 DNA sequence: TGTGTCAGCAGCTCTGGATGGTCCTACGAGCAGTACTTC.

Details on this clonotype: An end of the junction differs from the germline gene, which may be a read error. The rearrangement links TRBV11-2 to TRBJ2-5; 7 nucleotides match TRBD2. Germline values: CDR1 SGHAT, CDR2 FQNNGV. The CDR3 runs to 13 residues. Here the CDR3 DNA reads TGTGCCAGCGGGGGGGGGGATCTAGAGACCCTGTACTTC. Its protein product is CASGGGDLETLYF.